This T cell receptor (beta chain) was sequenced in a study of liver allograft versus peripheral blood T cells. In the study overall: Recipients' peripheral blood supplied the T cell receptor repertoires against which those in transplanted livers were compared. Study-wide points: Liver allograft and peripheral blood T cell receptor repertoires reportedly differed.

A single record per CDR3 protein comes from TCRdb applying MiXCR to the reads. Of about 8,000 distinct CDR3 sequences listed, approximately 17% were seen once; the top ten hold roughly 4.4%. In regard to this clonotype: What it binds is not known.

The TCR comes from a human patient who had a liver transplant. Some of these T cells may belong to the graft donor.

CDR3 amino acids: CASSLAETSAYNEQFF. The DNA of the CDR3 is TGCGCCAGCAGCTTGGCCGAGACTAGCGCCTACAATGAGCAGTTCTTC. The V and J genes are TRBV5-1 and TRBJ2-1; 8 bases match TRBD2. The germline V gene has CDR1 SGHRS and CDR2 YFSETQ. The trim removed 0 bases at V and 2 bases at J, leaving 4 bases unmatched. This CDR3 has 16 residues.